Listed here are 28 T cell receptor beta chains from one sample, sequenced in a study of T cells in Graves' hyperthyroidism and ophthalmopathy. The source material, RNA transcripts, was used to amplify TCR beta CDR3 regions. HTBI primers were used for first-round RT-PCR of the TCR CDR3. TCRdb itself ran the multiplex PCR reads through MiXCR, one entry per CDR3 protein. The profile shows about 770,000 distinct CDR3 sequences, around 19% of them singletons. The specimen was blood. Every receptor here comes from a woman aged 45-60 years with Graves' hyperthyroidism that later progressed to Graves' ophthalmopathy.

This clonotype was counted between two and nine times. The CDR3 nucleotides are TGTGCCAGCAGCTCCCACTTTGATTCCTCTGGGGCCAACGTCCTGACTTTC. As protein: CASSSHFDSSGANVLTF. This chain connects TRBV7-6 to TRBJ2-6; D remains unclear. The CDR3 loop spans 17 amino acids. V gave up 4 bases and J gave up 0 bases, with 13 bases separating them. Germline V gene sequence: CDR1 SGHVS, CDR2 FNYEAQ. Together with reference TRBV7-6 and TRBJ2-6, the CDR3 gives the full variable domain: GAGVSQSPRYKVTKRGQDVALRCDPISGHVSLYWYRQALGQGPEFLTYFNYEAQQDKSGLPNDRFSAERPEGSISTLTIQRTEQRDSAMYRCASSSHFDSSGANVLTFGAGSRLTVL.

The chain links TRBV24-1 to TRBJ2-3; 10 nucleotides align to TRBD2. V lost 4 bases and J lost 1; bases outside the gene matches: 10. Germline V gene lookup returns CDR1 KGHDR and CDR2 SFDVKD. The CDR3 contains 18 residues. CDR3 bases: TGTGCCACCAGTGACCCACAAGCGGGGGGGCTCGGCACAGATACGCAGTATTTT. Translated, it gives CATSDPQAGGLGTDTQYF.

The chain combines TRBV19 with TRBJ1-5; D perhaps matches TRBD1 (6 bases). CDR1 and CDR2 from the germline V gene are LNHDA and SQIVND (reference sequence). The CDR3 is made up of 12 amino acids. V was shortened by 6 bases and J by 9 bases, with 12 bases between the two germline ends. The CDR3 protein is CASSTGQPPQHF. As DNA, the CDR3 is TGTGCCAGTAGCACAGGACAGCCGCCCCAGCATTTT.

The J gene is TRBJ2-7, the V gene TRBV6-1, with 9 bases lining up with TRBD1. This CDR3 comprises 16 residues. Germline V gene sequence: CDR1 MNHNS, CDR2 SASEGT. Unmatched junction bases numbered 10, after V lost 6 bases and J lost 1 base. This CDR3 reads CASRRTPGQGSYEQYF. The CDR3, as DNA: TGTGCCAGCAGACGAACTCCGGGACAGGGATCCTACGAGCAGTACTTC.

The chain uses TRBV9 and TRBJ1-4, with 8 bases aligning to TRBD1. The CDR3 sequence is 15 residues long. Germline values: CDR1 SGDLS, CDR2 YYNGEE. V was pared by 4 bases and J by 3 bases, with 5 bases of the junction left unmatched. The CDR3 DNA follows: TGTGCCAGCAGCCCGCCGGGACAGGCTAATGAAAAACTGTTTTTT. Its translation: CASSPPGQANEKLFF.

This clonotype was seen repeatedly, ten times or more. The chain is built from TRBV20-1 and TRBJ2-1; D unclear. Germline assignment: CDR1 DFQATT and CDR2 SNEGSKA (reference sequence). This CDR3 is 10 amino acids long. The V gene lost 5 bases and the J gene lost 4 bases, with 3 bases spanning the gap. The CDR3 nucleotides read TGCAGTGCTGATTACAATGAGCAGTTCTTC. Protein product: CSADYNEQFF.

This clonotype appeared many times. The chain joins TRBV2 to TRBJ1-2; D is possibly TRBD1 (6 bases). The CDR3 is 15 amino acids. Germline CDR1 reads SNHLY; CDR2 reads FYNNEI. Trimming pared 1 base from V and 4 bases from J, leaving 13 bases between. The CDR3 nucleotides read TGTGCCAGCAGTGAAGTCGGCAGGGGTGGCTATGGCTACACCTTC. It is translated as CASSEVGRGGYGYTF.

This clonotype has just a few counts. The CDR3 protein is CASSLSPEEGRAKGYTF. The CDR3 bases are TGTGCCAGCAGCTTATCGCCGGAGGAGGGTCGGGCAAAAGGCTACACCTTC. This chain connects TRBV7-3 to TRBJ1-2; no firm D call. Deletions cut 2 bases from V and 8 bases from J, with 24 bases between. The CDR3 extends over 17 amino acids. The germline gives CDR1 SGHTA, CDR2 FQGTGA. The whole variable domain, filled in from reference TRBV7-3 and TRBJ1-2, reads GAGVSQTPSNKVTEKGKYVELRCDPISGHTALYWYRQSLGQGPEFLIYFQGTGAADDSGLPNDRFFAVRPEGSVSTLKIQRTERGDSAVYLCASSLSPEEGRAKGYTFGSGTRLTVV.

This clonotype was observed a handful of times. The chain couples TRBV4-1 to TRBJ2-1; 8 bases align to TRBD2. The CDR3 is 16 residues long. The V gene end was trimmed by 2 bases and the J gene end by 7 bases; junction bases not matched to a gene: 10. Germline V gives CDR1 MGHRA, CDR2 YSYEKL. CDR3 residues: CASSQTLAAGTNEQFF. The DNA for the CDR3 is TGCGCCAGCAGCCAAACACTAGCGGCGGGTACGAATGAGCAGTTCTTC.

This clonotype has ten or more counts. V gene TRBV9 combines with J gene TRBJ2-7, with 8 nucleotides matching TRBD1. The CDR3 has 15 amino acids. V dropped 4 bases and J dropped 0; count of bases not matched to a gene: 6. CDR1 is SGDLS and CDR2 is YYNGEE in the germline V gene. The CDR3 nucleotides are TGTGCCAGCAGCCCTGGACAGGGTGCCTCCTACGAGCAGTACTTC. It codes for CASSPGQGASYEQYF.

This clonotype was seen a handful of times. The rearrangement uses TRBV12-3 or TRBV12-4 and TRBJ2-1, with TRBD1 matching over 8 bases. This CDR3 has 15 amino acids. V lost 2 bases, J lost 8 bases, and 8 bases stayed unmatched. The CDR3 reads CASSLSYRGYDEQFF. CDR3 DNA sequence: TGTGCCAGCAGTTTATCTTACAGGGGGTACGATGAGCAGTTCTTC.

This clonotype turned up a few times. The rearrangement joins TRBV20-1 to TRBJ1-5; 9 bases align to TRBD1. V lost 3 bases, J lost 7 bases, and 4 bases stayed unmatched. The CDR3 length is 13 residues. Per germline, CDR1 DFQATT and CDR2 SNEGSKA (reference sequence). CDR3 sequence: CSASGTGKQPQHF. DNA for the CDR3: TGCAGTGCTAGCGGGACAGGGAAGCAGCCCCAGCATTTT.

In its sample, this clonotype was seen many times. V usage is TRBV7-2 and J usage is TRBJ1-1, with D tentatively TRBD1 (6 bases). This CDR3 spans 14 amino acids. CDR1 SGHTA and CDR2 FQGNSA come from the germline V gene. V was cut by 5 bases and J by 0 bases, with 10 bases left in between. CDR3 nucleotide sequence: TGTGCCAGCAGCCCCAGGGGTTTGAACACTGAAGCTTTCTTT. This encodes CASSPRGLNTEAFF.

CDR3 amino acids: CASIRVTGYTF. The CDR3 coding sequence is TGTGCCAGCATCAGGGTAACCGGCTACACCTTC. This sequence joins TRBV2 and TRBJ1-2, with a tentative D call TRBD1 (5 bases). V lost 7 bases and J 8 bases, leaving 11 bases between the germline ends. CDR3 length equals 11 residues. Germline values: CDR1 SNHLY, CDR2 FYNNEI. Full variable domain (remainder filled in from reference TRBV2 and TRBJ1-2): EPEVTQTPSHQVTQMGQEVILRCVPISNHLYFYWYRQILGQKVEFLVSFYNNEISEKSEIFDDQFSVERPDGSNFTLKIRSTKLEDSAMYFCASIRVTGYTFGSGTRLTVV.

This clonotype occurred a few times. The chain combines TRBV2 with TRBJ1-6; no clear D gene. V lost 6 bases, J lost 3 bases, and 21 bases lay in between. The CDR3 has 18 amino acids. From germline, CDR1 is SNHLY and CDR2 FYNNEI. CDR3 region: CASRDIYNREIYNSPLHF. The CDR3 DNA follows: TGTGCCAGCAGAGACATCTATAACAGAGAAATCTATAATTCACCCCTCCACTTT.

This clonotype was seen only a few times. The chain employs TRBV14 and TRBJ1-4; 10 bases match TRBD1. The CDR3 has 16 residues. Germline V gene sequence: CDR1 SGHDN, CDR2 FVKESK. Unmatched junction bases numbered 9, after V lost 4 bases and J lost 7 bases. For the CDR3, the DNA is TGTGCCAGCAGCCGGAATCCGGGACAGGGGAGTGAAAAACTGTTTTTT. The encoded protein is CASSRNPGQGSEKLFF.

In its sample, this clonotype was seen a few times. The chain joins TRBV7-8 to TRBJ1-4; a possible D gene is TRBD1 (6 bases). The CDR3 contains 15 residues. With 5 bases removed from V and 4 bases from J, the gap between germline ends came to 14 bases. The V gene's germline CDR1 is SGHVS and CDR2 FQNEAQ. CDR3: CASSLGQLNNEKLFF. The DNA of the CDR3 is TGTGCCAGCAGCCTCGGACAGCTTAATAATGAAAAACTGTTTTTT. The whole variable domain, filled in from reference TRBV7-8 and TRBJ1-4, reads GAGVSQSPRYKVAKRGQDVALRCDPISGHVSLFWYQQALGQGPEFLTYFQNEAQLDKSGLPSDRFFAERPEGSVSTLKIQRTQQEDSAVYLCASSLGQLNNEKLFFGSGTQLSVL.

The chain recombines TRBV4-1 with TRBJ1-2; D may be TRBD1 (5 bases). V lost 4 bases to trimming and J lost 3 bases, with 18 bases between them. The CDR3 is 16 residues long. Germline V lookup: CDR1 MGHRA, CDR2 YSYEKL. The CDR3 region has the DNA TGCGCCAGCAGCCCGTCGGCGGAGGGGCGTCACTATGGCTACACCTTC. It encodes CASSPSAEGRHYGYTF.

The chain links TRBV12-3 or TRBV12-4 to TRBJ2-2, with D possibly TRBD1 on 6 matching bases. Trimming cost V 1 base and J 5 bases, with 11 bases left between them. The CDR3 sequence is 15 residues long. This chain's CDR3 is CASSLGQVTTGELFF. In DNA, the CDR3 is TGTGCCAGCAGTTTAGGACAGGTTACGACCGGGGAGCTGTTTTTT.

This clonotype appeared many times. J is TRBJ1-1 and V is TRBV6-5; 10 positions match TRBD1. Germline V gene lookup returns CDR1 MNHEY and CDR2 SVGAGI. The CDR3 sequence is 20 residues long. V lost 2 bases, J lost 0 bases, and 15 bases stayed unmatched. CDR3 sequence reads: CASSYLIPGTGVDVNTEAFF. In DNA, the CDR3 is TGTGCCAGCAGTTACCTAATTCCCGGGACAGGGGTGGATGTGAACACTGAAGCTTTCTTT.

This clonotype was recorded at least ten times. V usage is TRBV2 and J usage is TRBJ2-6; D call uncertain. CDR3 size: 16 residues. Deletions cut 5 bases from V and 1 base from J, with 12 bases between. The V gene's germline CDR1 is SNHLY and CDR2 FYNNEI. Here the CDR3 DNA reads TGTGCCAGCAGTCCTCTTACGATGTCTGGGGCCAACGTCCTGACTTTC. It translates to CASSPLTMSGANVLTF.

This clonotype was counted many times. The CDR3 is CASRERTGNTEAFF. In DNA, the CDR3 is TGTGCCAGCAGGGAAAGGACGGGGAACACTGAAGCTTTCTTT. The gene calls are TRBV2 and TRBJ1-1, with D unclear. Trimming stripped 6 bases from V and 1 base from J, with 12 bases between. CDR1 and CDR2 (germline): SNHLY, FYNNEI. This CDR3 is built from 14 residues. Together with reference TRBV2 and TRBJ1-1, the CDR3 gives the full variable domain: EPEVTQTPSHQVTQMGQEVILRCVPISNHLYFYWYRQILGQKVEFLVSFYNNEISEKSEIFDDQFSVERPDGSNFTLKIRSTKLEDSAMYFCASRERTGNTEAFFGQGTRLTVV.

The chain links TRBV6-7 to TRBJ1-5, with D perhaps TRBD1 (5 bases). TRBV6-7 is marked as an open reading frame, function uncertain. V lost 4 bases and J 2 bases, leaving 12 bases between the germline ends. The CDR3 consists of 15 residues. The CDR3 DNA sequence: TGTGCCAGCAGTTCGCAGGGTTTCGGCAATCAGCCCCAGCATTTT. Translated, it gives CASSSQGFGNQPQHF.

The V gene is TRBV10-3, the J gene TRBJ2-6; 12 nucleotides agree with TRBD1. Germline V gene sequence: CDR1 ENHRY, CDR2 SYGVKD. V shed 3 bases, J shed 0 bases, and the junction held 6 bases outside the gene matches. This CDR3 region has 19 residues. In DNA, the CDR3 is TGTGCCATCAGTGAACAGGGACAGGGGGCGCGCTCTGGGGCCAACGTCCTGACTTTC. Translating gives CAISEQGQGARSGANVLTF.

V is TRBV6-1 and J is TRBJ1-6; tentative D call: TRBD1 (5 bases). Germline V gene lookup returns CDR1 MNHNS and CDR2 SASEGT. V lost 11 bases and J 4 bases, leaving 18 bases between the germline ends. The CDR3 runs 15 residues. CDR3 nucleotide sequence: TGTGCCTCCAGGGCAGGGTTTCGATATAATTCACCCCTCCACTTT. Amino acids: CASRAGFRYNSPLHF.

The chain combines TRBV20-1 with TRBJ2-7; weak D call: TRBD2 (6 bases). The CDR3 is made up of 15 amino acids. V lost 5 bases and J 1 base, leaving 18 bases between the germline ends. Germline CDR1 reads DFQATT; CDR2 reads SNEGSKA (reference sequence). The CDR3 loop reads CSAEGGGAQSYEQYF. The DNA for the CDR3 is TGCAGTGCTGAGGGCGGAGGGGCCCAATCCTACGAGCAGTACTTC.

The V call is TRBV12-3 or TRBV12-4, the J call TRBJ1-6; 11 positions agree with TRBD1. This CDR3 is built from 18 residues. Trimming took 6 bases from V and 10 from J; bases not matched to a gene: 17. Written as DNA, the CDR3 is TGTGCCAGCAGGCGAAGGGTATTGGGGGACAGGGGGAACTCACCCCTCCACTTT. It specifies CASRRRVLGDRGNSPLHF.

In its sample, this clonotype was seen a few times. This chain uses TRBV15 with TRBJ1-5; tentative D call: TRBD1 (6 bases). V lost 0 bases, J lost 6 bases, and 12 bases lay in between. Per the germline V gene, CDR1 is LNHNV and CDR2 is YYDKDF (reference sequence). There are 15 residues in the CDR3. Here the CDR3 reads CATSRDLGAGQPQHF. CDR3 nucleotide sequence: TGTGCCACCAGCAGAGATTTGGGGGCAGGTCAGCCCCAGCATTTT.